This section outlines one T cell receptor beta chain sequence together with its context. This clonotype has a handful of counts. It has no known antigen specificity. No base qualities exist here, and no much larger clone lies one base off it. Ficoll-Paque density gradient centrifugation was used to isolate PBMCs. The sample is drawn from a study of T-cell memory formation after mild COVID-19 (dated by TCRdb to about 2021). Background on the whole study: Most TCR sequence clusters were specific to one of the two donors. In two donors, T-cell clones that expanded and contracted after mild COVID-19 were followed by sequencing TCRalpha and TCRbeta repertoires longitudinally. The cohort comprised two young, previously healthy adult volunteers, one female and one male. Beyond this particular receptor, the publication reports: Only two mild cases were covered by the study, and larger cohorts that include severe cases with pre-infection samples were considered necessary. SARS-CoV-2 specificity of the second-wave clones peaking on day 37 was not confirmed. Contracting CD4+ clones appeared mostly in the CM and EM memory subsets, whereas CD8+ clones were enriched in EMRA. Balanced CD4/CD8 phenotypes were observed for clones contracting from day 15 to 85, whereas a bias towards CD4+ was observed for a second wave of clones expanding from day 15 to 37. Some responding clones were found in pre-infection memory, which suggests that pre-existing cross-reactive memory T cells took part in the SARS-CoV-2 response.

Sequenced using an Illumina NovaSeq 6000. cDNA libraries for TCRalpha and TCRbeta were prepared by 5'RACE using constant-segment primers, with sample barcodes and unique molecular identifiers added. Trizol reagent was used to extract RNA from every sample. Amplification of the libraries took two PCR steps, and the second step added a second sample barcode plus Illumina TruSeq adapters. Sequencing of libraries was performed on an Illumina NovaSeq with 2 x 150 bp paired-end reads. On the authors' methods: With migec v1.2.7, reads were demultiplexed and then collapsed into UMI-guided consensus sequences. With mixcr v2.1.11, UMI consensuses were aligned to TRA and TRB V and J templates and assembled into clonotypes. Expanded or contracted clonotypes were those called significant by both edgeR and NoisET, with noise models trained on biological replicates. For edgeR calls, the cutoffs were a false discovery rate-adjusted p below 0.01 and a log2 fold-change threshold of 1. PCA with hierarchical clustering of max-normalized trajectories of the 1000 most abundant clonotypes was used as exploratory dynamics analysis. The CD4 or CD8 phenotype of responding clones was assigned using the separately sequenced CD4+ and CD8+ repertoires. The raw public reads went through TCRdb reprocessing: fastp at Q25, MiXCR clone calling, in-frame beta chains kept. CDR3 protein sequences are deduplicated, and each keeps its most common genes and DNA. TCRdb's processing, not the authors' own work, is the source of the V and J calls. The sample records about 190,000 distinct CDR3 sequences, roughly 27% of which are singletons. The ten largest make up more than 9.5% of the sample.

Reading the germline V gene gives CDR1 MDHEN and CDR2 SYDVKM. The CDR3 contains 11 residues, cysteine and phenylalanine counted. Only CDR3 DNA remains: 33 bases, in frame from the first base. Cut back by 5 bases and 4 bases, the V and J ends lie 5 bases apart. This TCR came from an adult woman who had mild COVID-19 (a few samples of this study predate the infection). The sample titles of this study are shuffled in the database, so cell type and time point are left out; the donor was told from shared clones. The specimen sequenced was PBMCs or a T cell subset sorted from them (not recorded which). The sequence joins TRBV28 to TRBJ1-1; the D gene identity is not certain. The CDR3 in this case is CASSALTEAFF. The bases read TGTGCCAGCAGTGCCCTCACTGAAGCTTTCTTT.